This T cell receptor beta chain comes out of a study of cytomegalovirus exposure and HLA in healthy donors. The overall study: A prior study identified 110 million or so unique TCR beta sequences from about 179 million T cells.

Primers: 60 Vbeta forward and 13 Jbeta reverse. Clones were read by immunoSEQ multiplex PCR, and TCRdb kept only the in-frame ones, dropping some. The profile covers 50,000 or so clones, with 81% appearing a single time and about 2.5% taken by the ten largest. General observations from the study: Under in vitro conditions, a few CMV-associated chains were confirmed as specific for CMV antigens. An analysis done earlier found most TCR beta V segments productive about 87% or about 30% of the time.

Remarks on this clone: What it binds is unknown.

The receptor comes from a boy between 10 and 17 years old in good health and CMV-seropositive. Sequencing used PBMCs.

CDR3 coding DNA: TGTGCCAGCAGCCAAGAGCGTGACGGGGAGCTGTTTTTT. This codes for CASSQERDGELFF. This chain links TRBV4-2 with TRBJ2-2, with no clear D. The length of the CDR3 is 13 residues. CDR1 and CDR2 (germline): LGHNA, YNFKEQ. Between the trimmed V and J ends, which lost 0 bases and 7 bases, there was a span of 6 bases.